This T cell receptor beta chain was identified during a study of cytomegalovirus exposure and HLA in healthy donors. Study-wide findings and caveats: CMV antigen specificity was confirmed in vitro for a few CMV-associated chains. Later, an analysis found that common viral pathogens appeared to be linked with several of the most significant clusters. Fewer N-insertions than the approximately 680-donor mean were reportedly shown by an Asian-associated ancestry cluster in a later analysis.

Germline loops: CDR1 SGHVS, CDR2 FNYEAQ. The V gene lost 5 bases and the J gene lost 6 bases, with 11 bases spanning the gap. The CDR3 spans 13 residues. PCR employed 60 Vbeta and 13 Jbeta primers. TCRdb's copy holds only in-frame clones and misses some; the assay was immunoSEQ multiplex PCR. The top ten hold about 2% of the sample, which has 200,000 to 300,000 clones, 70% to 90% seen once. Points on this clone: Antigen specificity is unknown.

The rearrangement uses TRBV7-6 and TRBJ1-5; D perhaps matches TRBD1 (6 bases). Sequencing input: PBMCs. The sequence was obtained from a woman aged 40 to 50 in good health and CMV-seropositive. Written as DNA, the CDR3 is TGTGCCAGCAGCGTCGAAGGGGGTCAGCCCCAGCATTTT. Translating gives CASSVEGGQPQHF. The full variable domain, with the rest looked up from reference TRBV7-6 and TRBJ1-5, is GAGVSQSPRYKVTKRGQDVALRCDPISGHVSLYWYRQALGQGPEFLTYFNYEAQQDKSGLPNDRFSAERPEGSISTLTIQRTEQRDSAMYRCASSVEGGQPQHFGDGTRLSIL.